The clone carrying this T cell receptor beta chain appeared many times. Its antigen remains unidentified. The sample is drawn from a study of breast tumors, draining lymph nodes, adjacent tissues. Study-level findings and limits: Tumor T cell lymph node origin was a supported hypothesis, not proven.

Axillary draining lymph nodes of breast cancer patients supplied the node samples. Per germline, CDR1 SGHTA and CDR2 FQGNSA. V lost 5 bases and J lost 12, with 26 bases in between. The CDR3 is 16 amino acids. Each CDR3 protein gets one entry after TCRdb re-called the multiplex PCR reads with MiXCR. The sample yields under 300,000 distinct CDR3 sequences, less than 40% seen once. This receptor was taken from a female donor with breast cancer. Some clones in this sample may be carry-over from other donors' samples. The material sequenced was axillary lymph node tissue. V and J are TRBV7-2 and TRBJ2-1; TRBD2 might be the D (7 bases). The CDR3 protein is CASSPPGNIVGGRQFF. The CDR3, as DNA: TGTGCCAGCAGCCCACCTGGCAATATAGTCGGGGGGCGGCAGTTCTTC.